Listed here are 2 T cell receptor beta chains from one sample, sequenced in a study of graft-versus-host responses after intestinal transplantation. Generated by immunoSEQ multiplex PCR, the TCRdb table keeps only in-frame clones and is missing some. Among roughly 9,800 clones listed, around 91% were seen once. This specimen was PBMCs, taken about 6 weeks after intestinal transplant. All receptors come from a human patient who received an intestinal transplant, so some T cells may come from the graft donor.

This chain uses TRBV11-2 with TRBJ2-2; D is uncertain. The germline V and J ends were trimmed by 3 bases and 1 base, with 9 bases remaining between them. Per germline, CDR1 SGHAT and CDR2 FQNNGV. The CDR3 runs to 15 residues. DNA of the CDR3: TGTGCCAGCAGCTTCTCGGTTGTGAACACCGGGGAGCTGTTTTTT. Translating it yields CASSFSVVNTGELFF.

The rearrangement links TRBV5-1 to TRBJ1-1, with 10 bases matching TRBD1. CDR1 and CDR2 from the germline V gene are SGHRS and YFSETQ. This CDR3 is 13 amino acids long. J lost 6 bases, V lost 3 bases, and 2 bases had no gene match. CDR3 DNA: TGCGCCAGCAGCTCGACAGGGGGCTCTGAAGCTTTCTTT. The encoded protein is CASSSTGGSEAFF.